This T cell receptor beta chain comes out of a study of control samples from healthy donors and cancer patients. Method: immunoSEQ multiplex PCR; TCRdb's copy keeps in-frame clones and lacks some. The sample gives 130,000 or so clones, roughly nine tenths of which show up once; roughly 8% is in the top ten. V was cut by 8 bases and J by 5 bases, with 21 bases left in between. CDR1 and CDR2 from the germline V gene are LGHDT and YNNKEL (reference sequence). CDR3 length: 15 amino acids. The chain couples TRBV3-1 (or the pseudogene TRBV3-2) to TRBJ1-2, with D hard to call. This TCR was recovered from a man between 50 and 59 years old with head and neck cancer. Sequencing was carried out using PBMCs. The CDR3 loop reads CASQKRDLGQYGYTF. In DNA, the CDR3 is TGTGCCAGCCAAAAGCGGGATTTGGGTCAATATGGCTACACCTTC.